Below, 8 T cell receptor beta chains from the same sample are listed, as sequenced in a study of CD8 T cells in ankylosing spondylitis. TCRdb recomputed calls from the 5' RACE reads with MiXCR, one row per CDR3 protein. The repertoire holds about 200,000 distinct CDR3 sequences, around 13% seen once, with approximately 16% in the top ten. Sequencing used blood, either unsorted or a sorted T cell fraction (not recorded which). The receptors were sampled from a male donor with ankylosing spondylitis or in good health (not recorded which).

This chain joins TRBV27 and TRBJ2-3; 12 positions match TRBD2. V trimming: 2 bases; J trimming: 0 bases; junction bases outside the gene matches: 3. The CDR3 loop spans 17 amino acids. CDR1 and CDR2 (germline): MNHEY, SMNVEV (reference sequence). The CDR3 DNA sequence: TGTGCCAGCAGTTTAGGGACTAGCGGGCTTAGCACAGATACGCAGTATTTT. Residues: CASSLGTSGLSTDTQYF.

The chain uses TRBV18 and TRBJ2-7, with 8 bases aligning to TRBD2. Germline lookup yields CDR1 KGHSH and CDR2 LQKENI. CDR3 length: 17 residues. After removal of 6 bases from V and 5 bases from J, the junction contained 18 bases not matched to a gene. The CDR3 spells CASSLGTFSGASNEQYF. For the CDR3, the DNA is TGTGCCAGCTCTCTCGGGACCTTTAGCGGGGCGTCTAACGAGCAGTACTTC.

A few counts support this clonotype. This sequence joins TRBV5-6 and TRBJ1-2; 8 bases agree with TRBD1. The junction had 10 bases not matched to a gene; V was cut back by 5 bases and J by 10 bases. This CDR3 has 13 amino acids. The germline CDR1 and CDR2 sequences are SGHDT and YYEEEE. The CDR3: CASSYRGVLDYTF. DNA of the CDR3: TGTGCCAGCAGTTACAGGGGGGTCTTAGACTACACCTTC.

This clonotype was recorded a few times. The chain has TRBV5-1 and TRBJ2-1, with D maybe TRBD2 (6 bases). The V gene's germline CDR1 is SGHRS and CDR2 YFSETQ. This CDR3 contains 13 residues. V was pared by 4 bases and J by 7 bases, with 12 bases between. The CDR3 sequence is CASSLSGLNEQFF. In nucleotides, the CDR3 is TGCGCCAGCAGCCTTAGCGGTTTAAATGAGCAGTTCTTC. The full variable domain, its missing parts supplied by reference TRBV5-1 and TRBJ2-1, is KAGVTQTPRYLIKTRGQQVTLSCSPISGHRSVSWYQQTPGQGLQFLFEYFSETQRNKGNFPGRFSGRQFSNSRSEMNVSTLELGDSALYLCASSLSGLNEQFFGPGTRLTVL.

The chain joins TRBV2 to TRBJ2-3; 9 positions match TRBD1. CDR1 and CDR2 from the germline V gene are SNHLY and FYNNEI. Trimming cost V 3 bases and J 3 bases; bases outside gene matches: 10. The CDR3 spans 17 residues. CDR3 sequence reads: CASSEQGGTGITDTQYF. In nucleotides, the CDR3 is TGTGCCAGCAGTGAGCAGGGGGGGACAGGGATTACAGATACGCAGTATTTT.

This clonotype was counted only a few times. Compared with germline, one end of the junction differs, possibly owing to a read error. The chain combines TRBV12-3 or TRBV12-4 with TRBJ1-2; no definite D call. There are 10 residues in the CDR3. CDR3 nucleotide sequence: TGTGCCAGCGGAAGCCCAGTCTTAATATTC. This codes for CASGSPVLIF.

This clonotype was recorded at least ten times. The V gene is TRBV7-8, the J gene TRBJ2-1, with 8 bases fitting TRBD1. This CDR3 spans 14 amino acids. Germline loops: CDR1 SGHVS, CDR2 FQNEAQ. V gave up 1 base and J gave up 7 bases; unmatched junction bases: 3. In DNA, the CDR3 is TGTGCCAGCAGCTTAGGGACAGGGCGAAATGAGCAGTTCTTC. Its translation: CASSLGTGRNEQFF.

CDR3 region: CASSEVVKQETQYF. The CDR3 nucleotides read TGTGCCAGCAGTGAAGTCGTCAAGCAAGAGACCCAGTACTTC. This chain connects TRBV6-1 to TRBJ2-5; D gene ambiguous. Trimming removed 1 base at V and 2 bases at J, with 8 bases between. The CDR3 consists of 14 residues. The germline V gene has CDR1 MNHNS and CDR2 SASEGT.